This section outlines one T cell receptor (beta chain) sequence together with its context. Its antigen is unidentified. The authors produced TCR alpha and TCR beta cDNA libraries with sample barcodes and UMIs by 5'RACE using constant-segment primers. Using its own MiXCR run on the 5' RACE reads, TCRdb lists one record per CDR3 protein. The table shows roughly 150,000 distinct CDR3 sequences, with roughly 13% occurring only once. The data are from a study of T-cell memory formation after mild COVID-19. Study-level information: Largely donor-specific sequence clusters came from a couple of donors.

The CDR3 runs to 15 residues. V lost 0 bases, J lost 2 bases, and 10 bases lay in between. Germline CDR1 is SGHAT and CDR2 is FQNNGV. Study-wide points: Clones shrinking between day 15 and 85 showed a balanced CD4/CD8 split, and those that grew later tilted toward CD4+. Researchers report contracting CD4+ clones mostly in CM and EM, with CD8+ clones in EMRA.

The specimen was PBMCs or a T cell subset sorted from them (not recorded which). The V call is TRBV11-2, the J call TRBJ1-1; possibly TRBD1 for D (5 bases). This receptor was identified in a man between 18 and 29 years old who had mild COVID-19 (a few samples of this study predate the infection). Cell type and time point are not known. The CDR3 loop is CASSLDQGPNTEAFF. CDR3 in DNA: TGTGCCAGCAGCTTAGATCAGGGCCCCAACACTGAAGCTTTCTTT.